The next 32 T cell receptor beta chains were all read from a single sample in a study of identical twins. MiXCR was run by TCRdb on the 5' RACE reads, yielding one entry per CDR3 protein. The sample lists 420,000 or so distinct CDR3 sequences, around a sixth seen once, with 12% in the top ten. Sequenced: naive T cells sorted from blood. The receptors originated from a man aged 50-59 years in good health.

There are many counts of this clonotype. The chain combines TRBV20-1 with TRBJ2-1; 9 bases align to TRBD2. V shed 0 bases, J shed 8 bases, and the junction held 5 bases outside the gene matches. The CDR3 covers 14 residues. Germline assignment: CDR1 DFQATT and CDR2 SNEGSKA (reference sequence). The CDR3 nucleotides are TGCAGTGCTAGAGAGAGCGGGAGGTTCCATGAGCAGTTCTTC. This codes for CSARESGRFHEQFF.

This chain connects TRBV6-2 or TRBV6-3 to TRBJ2-7; 11 bases fit TRBD1. Germline V gene lookup returns CDR1 MNHEY and CDR2 SVGEGT. The CDR3 extends over 14 amino acids. V was clipped by 7 bases and J by 1 base; unmatched bases: 3. The CDR3 region is CASTRDRGSYEQYF. The CDR3 DNA reads TGTGCCAGCACCCGGGACAGGGGGTCCTACGAGCAGTACTTC.

This rearrangement joins TRBV10-3 to TRBJ2-2; D possibly corresponds to TRBD1 (5 bases). V dropped 4 bases and J dropped 0 bases, with 9 bases sitting between them. From germline, CDR1 is ENHRY and CDR2 SYGVKD. The length of the CDR3 is 15 residues. The CDR3 nucleotides are TGTGCCATCAGTGCCCAGGGCTCGAACACCGGGGAGCTGTTTTTT. This gives the protein CAISAQGSNTGELFF.

The table lists this clonotype with many counts. V and J are TRBV7-2 and TRBJ2-7; the match to TRBD1 covers 8 bases. Trimming cost V 3 bases and J 9 bases; bases outside gene matches: 7. The CDR3 is 13 amino acids. CDR1 and CDR2 (germline): SGHTA, FQGNSA. CDR3 sequence: CASSFPDRAAQYF. In nucleotides, the CDR3 is TGTGCCAGCAGCTTCCCGGACAGGGCGGCGCAGTACTTC.

The chain couples TRBV3-1 to TRBJ2-6; D is unclear. With 0 bases removed from V and 0 bases from J, the gap between germline ends came to 12 bases. The CDR3 runs 18 residues. The germline V gene encodes CDR1 LGHDT and CDR2 YNNKEL (reference sequence). CDR3 DNA sequence: TGTGCCAGCAGCCAAGATGGGGTCAGGACCTCTGGGGCCAACGTCCTGACTTTC. This sequence encodes CASSQDGVRTSGANVLTF.

This clonotype was seen more than once but under ten times. The genes are TRBV5-5 and TRBJ2-3, with a tentative D call TRBD1 (5 bases). The V and J ends lost 4 bases and 6 bases respectively, with 24 bases between them. The CDR3 is made up of 17 amino acids. CDR1 and CDR2 (germline): SGHKS, YYEKEE (reference sequence). In nucleotides, the CDR3 is TGTGCCAGCAGCCCCTACCAGGGTATTGAGAATCGGGATACGCAGTATTTT. Its translation is CASSPYQGIENRDTQYF.

This clonotype was detected many times. J is TRBJ2-3 and V is TRBV12-3 or TRBV12-4; 12 bases match TRBD2. The V segment lost 5 bases and the J segment 8 bases; nucleotides outside the gene matches: 8. CDR3 size: 15 residues. The CDR3 DNA is TGTGCCAGCAGTACTAGCGGGGGGCTCAGGGGTACGCAGTATTTT. Its protein product is CASSTSGGLRGTQYF.

This clonotype was counted ten times or more. This chain links TRBV5-1 with TRBJ1-1; D is possibly TRBD1 (5 bases). The CDR3 covers 12 residues. V lost 4 bases and J 9 bases, leaving 13 bases between the germline ends. Germline-derived CDR1 and CDR2 are SGHRS and YFSETQ. CDR3 sequence: CASSGGGVKAFF. The DNA for the CDR3 is TGCGCCAGCAGCGGGGGAGGGGTGAAAGCTTTCTTT.

The V and J genes are TRBV10-3 and TRBJ2-5; the match to TRBD2 covers 13 bases. The V gene end was trimmed by 5 bases and the J gene end by 1 base; junction bases not matched to a gene: 4. Germline-derived CDR1 and CDR2 are ENHRY and SYGVKD. The CDR3 has 16 residues. The CDR3 DNA follows: TGTGCCATCAGTAGGGGACTAGCGGGGACCCAAGAGACCCAGTACTTC. Translation: CAISRGLAGTQETQYF.

In this sample, this clonotype turned up a few times. V usage is TRBV12-3 or TRBV12-4 and J usage is TRBJ2-7; TRBD1 or TRBD2 may be the D gene (6 bases each). The CDR3 runs to 13 residues. V dropped 3 bases and J dropped 8 bases, with 14 bases sitting between them. CDR3 residues: CASSLIEGGKQYF. As DNA, the CDR3 is TGTGCCAGCAGTTTGATTGAGGGGGGTAAGCAGTACTTC.

In this sample, this clonotype turned up a few times. The junction does not match germline at one end; this may be a read error. The chain has TRBV10-3 and TRBJ1-6; 10 bases align to TRBD1. In germline, CDR1 is ENHRY, CDR2 SYGVKD. The CDR3 is 15 residues long. The CDR3: CATSPGQGLGSPLHF. The DNA for the CDR3 is TGTGCCACCAGTCCGGGACAGGGGCTTGGCTCACCCCTCCACTTT.

This clonotype was picked up a small number of times. This chain's CDR3 is CASSAVGQGNGYTF. The CDR3 nucleotides read TGTGCCAGCAGCGCCGTAGGACAGGGGAATGGCTACACCTTC. The V call is TRBV6-2 or TRBV6-3, the J call TRBJ1-2, with 9 positions matching TRBD1. The CDR3 runs 14 residues. Trimming cost V 6 bases and J 6 bases; bases outside gene matches: 8. CDR1 is MNHEY and CDR2 is SVGEGT in the germline V gene.

The J gene is TRBJ2-7, the V gene TRBV20-1; no reliable D call. V gave up 0 bases and J gave up 0 bases, with 12 bases separating them. The CDR3 is 15 amino acids. The germline CDR1 and CDR2 sequences are DFQATT and SNEGSKA (reference sequence). The CDR3 sequence: CSARDHQYSSYEQYF. The DNA for the CDR3 is TGCAGTGCTAGAGATCACCAGTACAGCTCCTACGAGCAGTACTTC.

This clonotype was detected only a few times. The J gene is TRBJ2-3, the V gene TRBV11-2; a weak D match, TRBD2 (5 bases). The CDR3 extends over 16 amino acids. Deletions cut 1 base from V and 4 bases from J, with 15 bases between. Germline V gene sequence: CDR1 SGHAT, CDR2 FQNNGV. The CDR3 region has the DNA TGTGCCAGCAGCTTAGTAAGGTCTAGCATTGCAGATACGCAGTATTTT. Translating gives CASSLVRSSIADTQYF.

The chain joins TRBV12-3 or TRBV12-4 to TRBJ2-2, with D tentatively TRBD2 (5 bases). The CDR3 sequence is 16 residues long. Trimming stripped 3 bases from V and 3 bases from J, with 14 bases between. CDR3 amino acids: CASSLRAAIYTGELFF. The CDR3 nucleotides read TGTGCCAGCAGTTTGAGGGCAGCGATTTACACCGGGGAGCTGTTTTTT.

The V and J genes are TRBV12-3 or TRBV12-4 and TRBJ2-1, with a tentative D call TRBD2 (6 bases). V was trimmed by 8 bases and J by 10 bases, leaving 15 bases between them. This CDR3 has 12 amino acids. The CDR3 bases are TGTGCCAGCCTCCCGGGGGTGGGGGAGCAGTTCTTC. Its translation: CASLPGVGEQFF.

This clonotype was detected once. The chain has TRBV6-2 or TRBV6-3 and TRBJ2-7; D might be TRBD1 (5 bases). Trimming took off 6 bases at V and 2 bases at J, with 14 bases between the two ends. This CDR3 is 14 amino acids long. The germline CDR1 and CDR2 sequences are MNHEY and SVGEGT. The CDR3 loop is CASRNDRQPYEQYF. The CDR3 nucleotides read TGTGCCAGCAGAAACGACCGACAGCCCTACGAGCAGTACTTC.

This clonotype occurred a few times. CDR3 sequence reads: CASSIGVGGAGYNEQFF. The CDR3 DNA sequence: TGTGCCAGTAGTATCGGGGTCGGCGGGGCGGGATACAATGAGCAGTTCTTC. The chain uses TRBV19 and TRBJ2-1, with a tentative D call TRBD2 (6 bases). The CDR3 loop spans 17 amino acids. V shed 3 bases and J shed 4 bases, with 19 bases lying between them. Germline V gives CDR1 LNHDA, CDR2 SQIVND (reference sequence).

V is TRBV11-1 and J is TRBJ2-1, with D maybe TRBD2 (5 bases). The germline V gene has CDR1 SGHAT and CDR2 FQDESV (reference sequence). This CDR3 has 13 residues. V lost 1 base to trimming and J lost 6 bases, with 7 bases between them. In DNA form, the CDR3 reads TGTGCCAGCAGCTTAGTCCTAGCCAATGAGCAGTTCTTC. Amino acids: CASSLVLANEQFF.

In this sample, this clonotype turned up a few times. The rearrangement joins TRBV15 to TRBJ1-5; 7 positions agree with TRBD1. The J segment lost 6 bases and the V segment lost 1 base, leaving 9 bases of the junction unmatched. The CDR3 totals 16 residues. Germline V gives CDR1 LNHNV, CDR2 YYDKDF (reference sequence). The CDR3 loop reads CATSRAPDRASQPQHF. For the CDR3, the DNA is TGTGCCACCAGCAGAGCCCCTGACAGGGCAAGTCAGCCCCAGCATTTT.

This clonotype was seen more than once but under ten times. The J gene is TRBJ2-1, the V gene TRBV18; the D call may be TRBD1 or TRBD2 (5 bases each). The CDR3 has 16 residues. Germline assignment: CDR1 KGHSH and CDR2 LQKENI. V shed 3 bases and J shed 0 bases, with 12 bases lying between them. The CDR3 DNA follows: TGTGCCAGCTCACCGGGGGTTCTTAGCTCCTACAATGAGCAGTTCTTC. Translation gives CASSPGVLSSYNEQFF.

This clonotype was seen a few times. The J gene is TRBJ1-1, the V gene TRBV20-1; no clear D. The CDR3 contains 14 residues. Germline CDR1 reads DFQATT; CDR2 reads SNEGSKA (reference sequence). V was clipped by 3 bases and J by 0 bases, with 11 bases between them. This chain's CDR3 is CSASRGRLNTEAFF. In nucleotides, the CDR3 is TGCAGTGCTAGCCGTGGGCGCTTGAACACTGAAGCTTTCTTT.

This clonotype has only a few counts. The chain is built from TRBV19 and TRBJ1-1; 7 bases align to TRBD1. The CDR3 sequence is 13 residues long. V trimming: 6 bases; J trimming: 6 bases; junction bases outside the gene matches: 7. Germline V gene sequence: CDR1 LNHDA, CDR2 SQIVND (reference sequence). DNA for the CDR3: TGTGCCAGTAGGCGACAGGGAGACCCTGAAGCTTTCTTT. Its protein product is CASRRQGDPEAFF.

The table lists this clonotype with many counts. This chain connects TRBV6-2 or TRBV6-3 to TRBJ2-7; D is perhaps TRBD1 or TRBD2 (5 bases each). The CDR3 loop spans 15 amino acids. Trimming removed 7 bases at V and 2 bases at J, with 18 bases between. Germline CDR1 reads MNHEY; CDR2 reads SVGEGT. This CDR3 reads CASKTPGTAPYEQYF. The CDR3 DNA reads TGTGCCAGCAAAACTCCCGGGACGGCGCCCTACGAGCAGTACTTC.

Of note for this clonotype: This may be a read error: a much more frequent sequence differs by one nucleotide. The V gene is TRBV20-1, the J gene TRBJ2-3; TRBD1 is a possible D gene (6 bases). Looked up from germline, CDR1 is DFQATT and CDR2 is SNEGSKA (reference sequence). V lost 5 bases, J lost 4 bases, and 16 bases lay in between. The CDR3 runs 14 residues. CDR3 protein: CSAPRDKRSDTQYF. CDR3 nucleotides: TGCAGTGCTCCACGGGACAAGCGCTCAGATACGCAGTATTTT.

This clonotype was observed many times. The rearrangement joins TRBV7-9 to TRBJ2-5; 8 positions match TRBD1. With 7 bases clipped from V and 5 bases from J, the junction kept 6 bases outside the gene matches. The length of the CDR3 is 13 residues. Germline V gene data show CDR1 as SEHNR and CDR2 as FQNEAQ (reference sequence). The CDR3 DNA reads TGTGCCAGCAATCAGGGGGCGCGGGAGACCCAGTACTTC. Translation: CASNQGARETQYF.

The chain couples TRBV15 to TRBJ2-3; D is perhaps TRBD2 (5 bases). The germline V gene encodes CDR1 LNHNV and CDR2 YYDKDF (reference sequence). The CDR3 length is 15 residues. The V end was cut by 0 bases, the J end by 0 bases, with 7 bases between. The CDR3 DNA reads TGTGCCACCAGCAGAGAACTAGTTAGCACAGATACGCAGTATTTT. Translated, it gives CATSRELVSTDTQYF. The entire variable domain, with the rest obtained from reference TRBV15 and TRBJ2-3, is as follows: DAMVIQNPRYQVTQFGKPVTLSCSQTLNHNVMYWYQQKSSQAPKLLFHYYDKDFNNEADTPDNFQSRRPNTSFCFLDIRSPGLGDTAMYLCATSRELVSTDTQYFGPGTRLTVL.

The V gene is TRBV20-1, the J gene TRBJ2-3; D may be TRBD1 or TRBD2 (5 bases each). This CDR3 has 14 amino acids. CDR1 DFQATT and CDR2 SNEGSKA come from the germline V gene (reference sequence). Trimming took off 0 bases at V and 0 bases at J, with 7 bases between the two ends. The CDR3 nucleotides are TGCAGTGCTAGAGAGGGGACGAGCACAGATACGCAGTATTTT. Translated, it gives CSAREGTSTDTQYF.

This clonotype was counted ten times or more. The genes are TRBV27 and TRBJ2-7; D possibly corresponds to TRBD1 (6 bases). The CDR3 has 13 residues. Germline-derived CDR1 and CDR2 are MNHEY and SMNVEV (reference sequence). V was clipped by 1 base and J by 3 bases, with 7 bases between them. The CDR3 sequence is CASSLLTGYEQYF. Here the CDR3 DNA reads TGTGCCAGCAGTTTATTGACAGGCTACGAGCAGTACTTC.

The V call is TRBV20-1, the J call TRBJ1-2, with D hard to call. The V and J ends lost 5 bases and 0 bases respectively, with 13 bases between them. Germline V CDR1 and CDR2: DFQATT, SNEGSKA (reference sequence). This CDR3 is built from 14 residues. The CDR3, as DNA: TGCAGTGCTCGGGTGACACAACCTAACTATGGCTACACCTTC. Protein: CSARVTQPNYGYTF.

This clonotype showed up many times. The V call is TRBV20-1, the J call TRBJ2-7; D gene ambiguous. This CDR3 comprises 14 residues. In germline, CDR1 is DFQATT, CDR2 SNEGSKA (reference sequence). Deletions cut 3 bases from V and 2 bases from J, with 14 bases between. The chain's CDR3 is CSASRLHGAYEQYF. DNA for the CDR3: TGCAGTGCTAGCCGACTCCACGGCGCCTACGAGCAGTACTTC.

The rearrangement uses TRBV5-1 and TRBJ2-1; maybe TRBD2 (6 bases). Germline assignment: CDR1 SGHRS and CDR2 YFSETQ. The V gene lost 2 bases and the J gene lost 3 bases, with 12 bases spanning the gap. The CDR3 length is 15 residues. This chain's CDR3 is CASSLQDYLYNEQFF. The CDR3 DNA reads TGCGCCAGCAGCTTACAGGACTACCTCTACAATGAGCAGTTCTTC.